This TCR beta chain was sequenced in a study of blood T cell repertoires in COVID-19. Germline loops: CDR1 SGHRS, CDR2 YFSETQ. The J segment lost 2 bases and the V segment lost 3 bases, leaving 3 bases of the junction unmatched. This CDR3 region has 14 residues. Study processing details: Reference gene primer amplification yielded estimated nucleated cell counts. Generated by immunoSEQ multiplex PCR, the TCRdb table keeps only in-frame clones and is missing some. V and J calls and clone size are given by that table; D and trimming were obtained from the DNA. This table has some 97,000 clones, around four fifths appearing once.

The rearrangement links TRBV5-1 to TRBJ2-5, with TRBD2 matching 8 bases. The sequence was obtained from a woman between 65 and 79 years old with acute or convalescent COVID-19. The specimen was peripheral blood. DNA of the CDR3: TGCGCCAGCAGCTCGGCGGGGGGACAAGAGACCCAGTACTTC. It codes for CASSSAGGQETQYF.